Following are 28 T cell receptor beta chains from one sample sequenced in a study of molecular identifiers for immune sequencing clone quantification. TCRdb recomputed calls from the PCR reads with MiXCR, one row per CDR3 protein. The sample has 62,000 or so distinct CDR3 sequences, about a sixth seen once. The sequencing sample was made of naive CD8+ T cells from blood, with Jurkat cell RNA spiked in. The subset was: FACS-sorted CD8+CD4-CCR7+CD45RA+ naive T cells. The source of these receptors is a human donor in good health. Some libraries in this study had Jurkat cell RNA spiked in.

Regarding this clonotype: This could be a read error, since a much larger clone is one nucleotide away. The genes are TRBV6-5 and TRBJ1-1, with a tentative D call TRBD1 (5 bases). This CDR3 region has 15 residues. The V gene's germline CDR1 is MNHEY and CDR2 SVGAGI. V lost 0 bases and J lost 1, with 9 bases in between. The CDR3 nucleotides are TGTGCCAGCAGTTACTCGGGGGGGTCGAACACTGAAGCTTTCTTT. Protein product: CASSYSGGSNTEAFF.

The table lists this clonotype with many counts. The chain carries TRBV7-9 and TRBJ2-1, with 7 nucleotides matching TRBD1. Trimming took 4 bases from V and 7 from J; bases not matched to a gene: 10. The germline gives CDR1 SEHNR, CDR2 FQNEAQ (reference sequence). The CDR3 is 15 amino acids. CDR3 nucleotide sequence: TGTGCCAGCAGCTCAACAGGGGATCCTGGAAATGAGCAGTTCTTC. The encoded protein is CASSSTGDPGNEQFF.

This clonotype was seen ten or more times. This sequence joins TRBV10-3 and TRBJ2-7, with 8 bases aligning to TRBD1. The germline CDR1 and CDR2 sequences are ENHRY and SYGVKD. Germline trimming cut 2 bases from V and 5 bases from J; bases unmatched to any gene: 2. The CDR3 is 13 residues long. Here the CDR3 reads CAISEQGANEQYF. The CDR3 region has the DNA TGTGCCATCAGTGAGCAGGGGGCAAACGAGCAGTACTTC.

V gene TRBV9 combines with J gene TRBJ2-3; no clear D. V lost 4 bases and J 4 bases, leaving 7 bases between the germline ends. Germline values: CDR1 SGDLS, CDR2 YYNGEE. The CDR3 runs 12 residues. In nucleotides, the CDR3 is TGTGCCAGCAGCCCTGGGGCAGATACGCAGTATTTT. It encodes CASSPGADTQYF.

This clonotype appeared many times. The chain joins TRBV5-1 to TRBJ2-2; D not certain. The CDR3 has 19 residues. V was shortened by 0 bases and J by 6 bases, with 24 bases between the two germline ends. Germline CDR1 is SGHRS and CDR2 is YFSETQ. The CDR3 protein is CASSLEPPESRTVAGELFF. CDR3 nucleotide sequence: TGCGCCAGCAGCTTGGAGCCCCCAGAATCGAGAACTGTAGCCGGGGAGCTGTTTTTT.

The rearrangement links TRBV7-9 to TRBJ2-7; the D gene is possibly TRBD2 (6 bases). V lost 1 base and J lost 1, with 11 bases in between. The CDR3 runs to 15 residues. The germline V gene encodes CDR1 SEHNR and CDR2 FQNEAQ (reference sequence). CDR3: CASSLVVAGSYEQYF. The CDR3 DNA reads as TGTGCCAGCAGCTTAGTCGTTGCGGGATCCTACGAGCAGTACTTC.

This clonotype occurred many times. The V and J genes are TRBV2 and TRBJ2-5, with D uncertain. From germline, CDR1 is SNHLY and CDR2 FYNNEI. The CDR3 is made up of 12 amino acids. V lost 6 bases and J lost 1, with 6 bases in between. CDR3 sequence (DNA): TGTGCCAGCAGGTCAGGCCAAGAGACCCAGTACTTC. It codes for CASRSGQETQYF.

This chain joins TRBV27 and TRBJ2-7, with 14 bases identical to TRBD2. Germline-derived CDR1 and CDR2 are MNHEY and SMNVEV (reference sequence). Trimming took 9 bases from V and 3 from J; bases not matched to a gene: 7. CDR3 length equals 15 residues. CDR3 DNA sequence: TGTGCCAGTACCCGCGGGACTAGCGGGAGCTACGAGCAGTACTTC. It is translated as CASTRGTSGSYEQYF.

Ten or more counts support this clonotype. The CDR3: CASSPTRIFGTQYF. CDR3 nucleotide sequence: TGTGCCAGCAGTCCTACCCGAATCTTCGGGACGCAGTATTTT. This chain joins TRBV28 and TRBJ2-3, with D uncertain. The CDR3 has 14 residues. Germline assignment: CDR1 MDHEN and CDR2 SYDVKM. The V end lost 5 bases, the J end lost 9 bases, and 18 bases lay between the germline ends.

This clonotype was counted ten times or more. The rearrangement joins TRBV5-5 to TRBJ2-1; TRBD2 might be the D (6 bases). Trimming took off 4 bases at V and 6 bases at J, with 11 bases between the two ends. This CDR3 spans 13 amino acids. Germline V gene data show CDR1 as SGHKS and CDR2 as YYEKEE (reference sequence). The CDR3 DNA sequence: TGTGCCAGCAGCGGCGGGAACCTCAATGAGCAGTTCTTC. It is translated as CASSGGNLNEQFF.

This clonotype was observed at least ten times. V and J are TRBV7-2 and TRBJ2-7; 9 nucleotides align to TRBD1. CDR3 length: 16 amino acids. V was clipped by 1 base and J by 0 bases; unmatched bases: 4. The germline gives CDR1 SGHTA, CDR2 FQGNSA. For the CDR3, the DNA is TGTGCCAGCAGCTTAGGGGGGACAGGGACCTCCTACGAGCAGTACTTC. This encodes CASSLGGTGTSYEQYF.

This clonotype came up once. Since a much larger clone is just one base distant, this may be a read error. CDR3 sequence reads: CASRLGSGERYF. The CDR3 nucleotides read TGTGCCAGCAGGTTGGGGTCCGGCGAGCGGTACTTC. This rearrangement joins TRBV5-4 to TRBJ2-7; D call uncertain. This CDR3 comprises 12 residues. The germline gives CDR1 SGHNT, CDR2 YYREEE (reference sequence). Based on the CDR3 plus reference TRBV5-4 and TRBJ2-7, the full variable domain is ETGVTQSPTHLIKTRGQQVTLRCSSQSGHNTVSWYQQALGQGPQFIFQYYREEENGRGNFPPRFSGLQFPNYSSELNVNALELDDSALYLCASRLGSGERYFGPGTRLTVT.

As regards this clonotype: It may be a read error: a sequence one base away is much more abundant. The chain recombines TRBV11-2 with TRBJ2-7, with D hard to call. This CDR3 comprises 12 residues. The germline V gene has CDR1 SGHAT and CDR2 FQNNGV. As DNA, the CDR3 is TGTGCCAGCAGCTTAGTCTCCTACGAGCGGTACTTC. It encodes CASSLVSYERYF.

This clonotype was counted at least ten times. The V gene is TRBV7-8, the J gene TRBJ1-4; D not resolved. V dropped 0 bases and J dropped 4 bases, with 12 bases sitting between them. The CDR3 is 16 residues long. CDR1 and CDR2 (germline): SGHVS, FQNEAQ. This CDR3 reads CASSLAESGLNEKLFF. DNA for the CDR3: TGTGCCAGCAGCTTAGCGGAGTCAGGACTTAATGAAAAACTGTTTTTT.

This clonotype was found many times. V and J are TRBV27 and TRBJ2-6, with D tentatively TRBD1 or TRBD2 (6 bases each). CDR1 is MNHEY, CDR2 SMNVEV, per germline (reference sequence). The CDR3 consists of 14 residues. Trimming took off 7 bases at V and 1 base at J, with 8 bases between the two ends. Written as DNA, the CDR3 is TGTGCCAGCACGGGGGCATCTGGGGCCAACGTCCTGACTTTC. Its translation is CASTGASGANVLTF.

This clonotype has at least ten counts. The chain employs TRBV6-2 or TRBV6-3 and TRBJ2-5, with D perhaps matching TRBD1 or TRBD2 (5 bases each). Per the germline V gene, CDR1 is MNHEY and CDR2 is SVGEGT. The V end was cut by 2 bases, the J end by 5 bases, with 21 bases between. The CDR3 loop spans 17 amino acids. DNA for the CDR3: TGTGCCAGCAGTTACGGGGTCGTCTGGGGACCCAGGGAGACCCAGTACTTC. Residues: CASSYGVVWGPRETQYF.

This clonotype was seen ten or more times. The chain joins TRBV27 to TRBJ1-2; weak D call: TRBD1 (6 bases). The CDR3 length is 14 residues. Germline values: CDR1 MNHEY, CDR2 SMNVEV (reference sequence). V lost 4 bases and J lost 5, with 14 bases in between. The CDR3 loop reads CASSSGGRWYGYTF. In DNA form, the CDR3 reads TGTGCCAGCAGTTCTGGGGGGCGCTGGTATGGCTACACCTTC.

This rearrangement joins TRBV11-3 to TRBJ2-7, with a possible D match to TRBD2 (5 bases). Germline CDR1 reads SGHNT; CDR2 reads YENEEA. This CDR3 is built from 13 residues. The V end lost 4 bases, the J end lost 7 bases, and 14 bases lay between the germline ends. The CDR3 DNA follows: TGTGCCAGCAGCTACCAGACTTGGGAGGAGCAGTACTTC. Protein: CASSYQTWEEQYF.

Many counts were recorded for this clonotype. The chain has TRBV30 and TRBJ2-1, with TRBD2 identical over 11 bases. V shed 3 bases, J shed 7 bases, and the junction held 5 bases outside the gene matches. The CDR3 extends over 14 amino acids. Germline CDR1 is GTSNPN and CDR2 is SVGIG (reference sequence). CDR3 residues: CAWRGLAELNEQFF. As DNA, the CDR3 is TGTGCCTGGAGGGGACTAGCGGAATTAAATGAGCAGTTCTTC.

This clonotype was seen ten or more times. The J gene is TRBJ2-3, the V gene TRBV7-9, with no clear D. The germline V gene encodes CDR1 SEHNR and CDR2 FQNEAQ (reference sequence). This CDR3 has 17 residues. The V end was cut by 3 bases, the J end by 0 bases, with 16 bases between. The CDR3, as DNA: TGTGCCAGCAGCTTTTACCCCATCGCGGCAAGCACAGATACGCAGTATTTT. The encoded protein is CASSFYPIAASTDTQYF.

At least ten counts were recorded for this clonotype. This sequence joins TRBV27 and TRBJ2-3, with 13 bases identical to TRBD2. The CDR3 totals 15 residues. From germline, CDR1 is MNHEY and CDR2 SMNVEV (reference sequence). The V and J ends lost 3 bases and 9 bases, in that order; junction bases with no gene match: 6. This CDR3 is CASSLPTSGRTTQYF. CDR3 nucleotides: TGTGCCAGCAGTTTGCCGACTAGCGGGAGGACAACGCAGTATTTT.

This clonotype was detected many times. The CDR3 spells CSARDRSGLPYEQYF. The DNA of the CDR3 is TGCAGTGCTAGAGATCGTTCGGGCCTGCCCTACGAGCAGTACTTC. The chain combines TRBV20-1 with TRBJ2-7; D gene ambiguous. The V and J ends lost 0 bases and 2 bases respectively, with 14 bases between them. The V gene's germline CDR1 is DFQATT and CDR2 SNEGSKA (reference sequence). The CDR3 extends over 15 amino acids.

This clonotype has ten or more counts. V and J are TRBV6-1 and TRBJ1-3; D perhaps matches TRBD1 (5 bases). CDR3 size: 15 residues. Germline-derived CDR1 and CDR2 are MNHNS and SASEGT. The V end was cut by 1 base, the J end by 0 bases, with 7 bases between. The CDR3 nucleotides are TGTGCCAGCAGTGAAGACAGGAACTCTGGAAACACCATATATTTT. Translating it yields CASSEDRNSGNTIYF.

Many counts were recorded for this clonotype. The rearrangement links TRBV14 to TRBJ2-3; 8 nucleotides match TRBD2. V shed 1 base, J shed 4 bases, and the junction held 4 bases outside the gene matches. The CDR3 is 15 residues long. Germline values: CDR1 SGHDN, CDR2 FVKESK. CDR3 sequence reads: CASSQVSGSADTQYF. The CDR3 bases are TGTGCCAGCAGCCAAGTAAGCGGGAGCGCAGATACGCAGTATTTT.

In this sample, this clonotype turned up once. V usage is TRBV27 and J usage is TRBJ2-7; 10 positions match TRBD2. Trimming took 8 bases from V and 5 from J; bases not matched to a gene: 6. This CDR3 has 13 amino acids. The germline gives CDR1 MNHEY, CDR2 SMNVEV (reference sequence). CDR3 nucleotide sequence: TGTGCCAGCTCGGGACTAGCGTTGGACGAGCAGTACTTC. Translation gives CASSGLALDEQYF.

This clonotype was counted ten times or more. The chain employs TRBV28 and TRBJ2-7; 14 bases fit TRBD2. Germline V CDR1 and CDR2: MDHEN, SYDVKM. The CDR3 sequence is 17 residues long. V trimming: 6 bases; J trimming: 5 bases; junction bases outside the gene matches: 12. CDR3 in amino acids: CASSLGTSGSHVDEQYF. The CDR3 nucleotides read TGTGCCAGCAGCCTCGGGACTAGCGGGAGTCACGTCGACGAGCAGTACTTC.

This clonotype was detected once. A much larger clone lies one base from this, so it may be a read error. The conserved phenylalanine or tryptophan is not found at the CDR3 terminus, so this likely reflects a read error. The chain carries TRBV12-3 or TRBV12-4 and TRBJ2-7, with D possibly being TRBD2 (6 bases). V shed 3 bases and J shed 4 bases, with 13 bases lying between them. The CDR3 covers 14 residues. The CDR3 DNA sequence: TGTGCCAGCAGTTTGGACTATCCGGGGTACGAGCAGTACTCC. Translation: CASSLDYPGYEQYS.

The rearrangement uses TRBV2 and TRBJ1-5; possibly TRBD1 for D (6 bases). The CDR3 sequence is 15 residues long. Germline V gives CDR1 SNHLY, CDR2 FYNNEI. Trimming removed 5 bases at V and 0 bases at J, with 11 bases between. In DNA form, the CDR3 reads TGTGCCAGCAGTCCGGGGACATTTAGCAATCAGCCCCAGCATTTT. The encoded protein is CASSPGTFSNQPQHF.